The clone carrying this TCR beta chain was seen a handful of times. Its antigen is not identified. TCRbeta library construction was performed incorporating unique molecular identifiers. Each CDR3 protein is one row after TCRdb ran MiXCR on the PCR reads. The table lists around 450,000 distinct CDR3 sequences, 43% of them singletons. The data were taken from a study of T-cell reconstitution after alpha-beta-depleted transplantation in children. Study findings and constraints: T-cell numbers and diversity one year post-transplant derived largely from freshly generated T cells. Approximately two months post-transplant, alpha-beta T cells reportedly originated from several hundred expanded graft clones. After transplant, high TCRbeta diversity at day 60 in some patients arose from surviving recipient T cells and thymic progenitors.

In germline, CDR1 is MNHEY, CDR2 SMNVEV (reference sequence). This CDR3 has 15 amino acids. V dropped 9 bases and J dropped 2 bases, with 18 bases sitting between them. Here the sequenced sample was PBMCs, taken before TCRalphabeta/CD19-depleted stem cell transplant. The V call is TRBV27, the J call TRBJ2-3; perhaps D is TRBD1 or TRBD2 (5 bases each). The receptor comes from a girl aged 2-9 years with aplastic anemia, due to receive a stem cell transplant. CDR3 bases: TGTGCCAGGGGACCCAGCAGAGTAACCACAGATACGCAGTATTTT. This translates into CARGPSRVTTDTQYF.